These 17 T cell receptor beta chains were all obtained from the same sample, sequenced in a study of cytotoxic CD8 clonotypes in ibrutinib-treated CLL (dated by TCRdb to 2020 to 2022). The method behind the library was the immunoSEQ multiplex PCR assay. Drawn from immuneACCESS, this table holds only the in-frame rearrangements with V and J called that TCRdb kept. Clones are partly lost; checked studies trace under half to an unresolved V gene and leave the rest unexplained. Within this sample are approximately 300,000 clones, with more than 65% of them counted one time only. The ten largest clones take up roughly 6.3% of the sample. The sample in question was PBMCs, obtained before ibrutinib treatment. The receptors here all came from a human donor with chronic lymphocytic leukemia.

This chain links TRBV15 with TRBJ2-2; D is perhaps TRBD2 (5 bases). CDR1 and CDR2 from the germline V gene are LNHNV and YYDKDF (reference sequence). The CDR3 loop spans 16 amino acids. Trimming removed 4 bases at V and 0 bases at J, with 12 bases between. CDR3 sequence: CATSTPSGSNTGELFF. CDR3 DNA: TGTGCCACCAGCACACCGAGCGGCTCGAACACCGGGGAGCTGTTTTTT.

The chain couples TRBV4-1 to TRBJ2-7, with D perhaps matching TRBD2 (6 bases). The V end lost 3 bases, the J end lost 4 bases, and 16 bases lay between the germline ends. CDR1 is MGHRA, CDR2 YSYEKL, per germline. The CDR3 has 15 residues. CDR3 region: CASSHQDRRDYEQYF. The CDR3 nucleotides read TGCGCCAGCAGCCACCAAGACCGGCGGGATTACGAGCAGTACTTC.

This clone was seen just once. CDR3 bases: TGTGCCAGCAATTCCAGAAGGACAGGGGGCGATGACTATGGCTACACCTTC. It codes for CASNSRRTGGDDYGYTF. The rearrangement uses TRBV28 and TRBJ1-2; 11 bases are shared with TRBD1. The germline gives CDR1 MDHEN, CDR2 SYDVKM. This CDR3 has 17 residues. V shed 7 bases and J 3 bases; nucleotides not matched to a gene: 13.

The rearrangement joins TRBV7-9 to TRBJ2-7; D is ambiguous. V dropped 2 bases and J dropped 7 bases, with 9 bases sitting between them. This CDR3 is built from 12 residues. Germline CDR1 SEHNR, CDR2 FQNEAQ (reference sequence). The CDR3 protein is CASSLSRAEQYF. In DNA, the CDR3 is TGTGCCAGCAGCTTAAGTCGGGCGGAGCAGTACTTC.

This sequence joins TRBV4-2 and TRBJ2-5, with D perhaps TRBD2 (6 bases). Trimming shortened V by 4 bases and J by 5 bases, and 17 bases separated the two germline ends. CDR1 is LGHNA, CDR2 YNFKEQ, per germline. The CDR3 contains 15 residues. CDR3 in amino acids: CASSPEGTSRETQYF. For the CDR3, the DNA is TGTGCCAGCAGCCCAGAAGGAACTAGCCGGGAGACCCAGTACTTC.

This clone was observed a handful of times. The V call is TRBV5-1, the J call TRBJ2-2; D gene unclear. The CDR3 is 12 residues long. V was pared by 5 bases and J by 7 bases, with 9 bases between. Germline assignment: CDR1 SGHRS and CDR2 YFSETQ. DNA of the CDR3: TGCGCCAGCAGGCTGGGTCTCGGGGAGCTGTTTTTT. It is translated as CASRLGLGELFF.

This sequence joins TRBV7-8 and TRBJ2-2; 7 bases line up with TRBD2. J lost 5 bases, V lost 5 bases, and 17 bases had no gene match. The CDR3 covers 18 residues. Germline V lookup: CDR1 SGHVS, CDR2 FQNEAQ. The CDR3 nucleotides read TGTGCCAGCAGCACACACAGCGGGACCCTTCGACAAACCGGGGAGCTGTTTTTT. Protein: CASSTHSGTLRQTGELFF.

V gene TRBV19 combines with J gene TRBJ1-1, with 7 bases identical to TRBD1. The germline V gene has CDR1 LNHDA and CDR2 SQIVND (reference sequence). The CDR3 covers 17 residues. The junction had 10 bases not matched to a gene; V was cut back by 1 base and J by 2 bases. The CDR3 region is CASSIGPGQERNTEAFF. CDR3 coding DNA: TGTGCCAGTAGTATAGGGCCCGGACAGGAAAGAAACACTGAAGCTTTCTTT.

The chain is built from TRBV27 and TRBJ1-4, with D possibly matching TRBD1 (5 bases). Trimming cost V 6 bases and J 6 bases, with 17 bases left between them. The CDR3 sequence is 15 residues long. Germline V gene sequence: CDR1 MNHEY, CDR2 SMNVEV (reference sequence). CDR3 DNA sequence: TGTGCCAGCAGCCATGGGACGGCAAACTATGAAAAACTGTTTTTT. It yields the protein CASSHGTANYEKLFF. The complete variable domain, with remaining parts taken from reference TRBV27 and TRBJ1-4, reads EAQVTQNPRYLITVTGKKLTVTCSQNMNHEYMSWYRQDPGLGLRQIYYSMNVEVTDKGDVPEGYKVSRKEKRNFPLILESPSPNQTSLYFCASSHGTANYEKLFFGSGTQLSVL.

The chain is built from TRBV30 and TRBJ1-1; TRBD1 aligns across 7 bases. The germline V gene has CDR1 GTSNPN and CDR2 SVGIG (reference sequence). The CDR3 is 14 residues long. With V trimmed by 5 bases and J by 0 bases, 6 bases remained unmatched. The chain's CDR3 is CAWGDRKMNTEAFF. The CDR3 DNA is TGTGCCTGGGGGGACAGAAAGATGAACACTGAAGCTTTCTTT.

V and J are TRBV4-1 and TRBJ1-4, with a tentative D call TRBD1 (5 bases). Germline CDR1 MGHRA, CDR2 YSYEKL. The CDR3 totals 15 residues. Trimming removed 2 bases from V and 11 bases from J, with 18 bases in between. CDR3 in amino acids: CASSQRLPSQGKLFF. CDR3 nucleotide sequence: TGCGCCAGCAGCCAAAGGCTGCCCAGCCAGGGCAAACTGTTTTTT.

This chain connects TRBV20-1 to TRBJ2-1; D remains unclear. CDR3 length: 10 amino acids. Trimming pared 6 bases from V and 7 bases from J, leaving 7 bases between. Germline V gives CDR1 DFQATT, CDR2 SNEGSKA (reference sequence). The CDR3 is CSALLNEQFF. CDR3 DNA: TGCAGTGCCCTGTTGAATGAGCAGTTCTTC.

This clone showed up just once. The chain links TRBV6-5 to TRBJ2-2, with TRBD1 matching 7 bases. The CDR3 runs to 15 residues. Unmatched junction bases numbered 3, after V lost 0 bases and J lost 5 bases. The germline V gene encodes CDR1 MNHEY and CDR2 SVGAGI. CDR3 amino acids: CASSYSTGRTGELFF. DNA of the CDR3: TGTGCCAGCAGTTACTCGACAGGGAGAACCGGGGAGCTGTTTTTT.

The chain uses TRBV7-8 and TRBJ2-7, with D possibly being TRBD1 (6 bases). Germline CDR1 SGHVS, CDR2 FQNEAQ. The length of the CDR3 is 16 residues. Trimming removed 5 bases from V and 6 bases from J, with 23 bases in between. CDR3 DNA: TGTGCCAGCAGCCTACAAACAGGGACGGGAAATGGCGAGCAGTACTTC. Its translation is CASSLQTGTGNGEQYF.

The chain couples TRBV2 to TRBJ1-2, with D possibly being TRBD1 (5 bases). The V gene's germline CDR1 is SNHLY and CDR2 FYNNEI. The CDR3 runs 12 residues. Trimming removed 7 bases from V and 8 bases from J, with 14 bases in between. CDR3 in DNA: TGTGCCAGCAAATCAGGGAGTTTAGGCTACACCTTC. Translation: CASKSGSLGYTF.

This clone has a single count. This sequence joins TRBV27 and TRBJ2-6; 12 nucleotides align to TRBD1. The CDR3 loop spans 20 amino acids. CDR1 and CDR2 from the germline V gene are MNHEY and SMNVEV (reference sequence). Trimming removed 5 bases from V and 2 bases from J; junction bases left unmatched: 13. The CDR3 loop reads CASSTRGRDRGLTGANVLTF. The CDR3, as DNA: TGTGCCAGCAGTACCCGAGGCCGGGACAGGGGGCTAACTGGGGCCAACGTCCTGACTTTC.

This chain connects TRBV29-1 to TRBJ2-7; TRBD1 matches at 9 bases. This CDR3 comprises 12 residues. Germline CDR1 is SQVTM and CDR2 is ANQGSEA. V was clipped by 7 bases and J by 5 bases; unmatched bases: 6. CDR3: CSAGQGYHEQYF. The DNA of the CDR3 is TGCAGCGCAGGACAGGGGTATCACGAGCAGTACTTC.